The clone carrying this T cell receptor (beta chain) was seen many times. The antigen remains unidentified. V was trimmed by 3 bases and J by 5 bases, leaving 10 bases between them. CDR3 length: 12 amino acids. Germline V lookup: CDR1 DFQATT, CDR2 SNEGSKA (reference sequence). This record belongs to a study of CD8 T cells in ankylosing spondylitis. Study findings and constraints: CD8+ by phenotype, disease-linked clones were relatively rare in peripheral blood.

TCRdb processed the 5' RACE reads anew with MiXCR; each CDR3 protein has one entry. The sample shows around 150,000 distinct CDR3 sequences, approximately 7.4% of them seen only once. Material for sequencing was blood, either unsorted or a sorted T cell fraction (not recorded which). The rearrangement links TRBV20-1 to TRBJ1-1, with unresolved D. This TCR came from a female donor with ankylosing spondylitis or in good health (not recorded which). The CDR3 nucleotides are TGCAGTGCTAGCGGGATAGAAACTGAAGCTTTCTTT. Translated, it gives CSASGIETEAFF.